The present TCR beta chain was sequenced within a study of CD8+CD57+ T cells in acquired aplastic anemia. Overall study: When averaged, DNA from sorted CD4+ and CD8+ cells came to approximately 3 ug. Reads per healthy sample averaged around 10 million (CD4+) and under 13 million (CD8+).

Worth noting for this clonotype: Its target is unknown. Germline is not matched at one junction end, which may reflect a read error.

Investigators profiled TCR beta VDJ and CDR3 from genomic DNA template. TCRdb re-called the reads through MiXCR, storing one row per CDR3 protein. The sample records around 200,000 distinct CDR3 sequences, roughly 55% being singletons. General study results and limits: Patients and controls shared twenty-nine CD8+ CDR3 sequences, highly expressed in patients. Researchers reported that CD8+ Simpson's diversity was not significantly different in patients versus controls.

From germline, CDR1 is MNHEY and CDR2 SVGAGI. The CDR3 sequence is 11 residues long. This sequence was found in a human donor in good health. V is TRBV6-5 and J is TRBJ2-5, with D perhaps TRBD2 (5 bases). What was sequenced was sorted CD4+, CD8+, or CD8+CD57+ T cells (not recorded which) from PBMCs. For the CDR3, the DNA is TGTGCCAGCTCGCTTGGGTCCGGGATTTCATTC. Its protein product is CASSLGSGISF.